The clone carrying this T cell receptor beta chain appeared a few times. Its antigen remains unknown. The sample belongs to a study of beta chain features in type 1 diabetes. Study results and caveats: In all four CD4+ subsets, TCRB CDR3 length was significantly, moderately reduced in type 1 diabetes.

TCRB transcripts that were expressed got sequenced, as all of the isolated RNA had been reverse transcribed. Libraries were prepared by immunoSEQ multiplex PCR; TCRdb keeps only in-frame clonotypes and omits some of them. The sample carries 330,000 or so clones, around 13% recorded once. The V and J ends lost 2 bases and 7 bases, in that order; junction bases with no gene match: 7. Germline CDR1 is MDHEN and CDR2 is SYDVKM. The CDR3 runs to 14 residues. Via the markers CD45RO/CCR7/CD25/CD127/CD95/CD27, stem cell-like memory, regulatory, central memory and naive CD4+ cells were sorted. This clonotype was obtained from a young woman with type 1 diabetes. The sample taken for sequencing was naive CD4+ T cells from blood. V is TRBV28 and J is TRBJ1-1; 7 nucleotides align to TRBD1. In nucleotides, the CDR3 is TGTGCCAGCAGTTTAGAGGGACAGCGGAATGAAGCTTTCTTT. Its protein product is CASSLEGQRNEAFF.